One sample yielded the 31 T cell receptor beta chains listed below, sequenced in a study of blood T cell repertoires in COVID-19. Method: immunoSEQ multiplex PCR; TCRdb's copy keeps in-frame clones and lacks some. This sample carries approximately 270,000 clones, 80% to 90% of them seen once, and the ten largest clones take more than 4%. What was sequenced was PBMCs or T cells enriched from blood (not recorded which). These TCRs come from a woman aged 25 to 45 who had recovered from COVID-19.

The gene calls are TRBV4-1 and TRBJ2-7; 8 bases are shared with TRBD1. In germline, CDR1 is MGHRA, CDR2 YSYEKL. The CDR3 sequence is 12 residues long. Trimming at V came to 8 bases and at J to 5 bases, leaving 5 bases not matched to a gene. CDR3 nucleotide sequence: TGCGCCAGCGGGACAGGCCCCCACGAGCAGTACTTC. Translation: CASGTGPHEQYF.

The chain combines TRBV7-9 with TRBJ2-1, with 10 bases that match TRBD2. V gave up 6 bases and J gave up 9 bases; unmatched junction bases: 14. CDR1 and CDR2 from the germline V gene are SEHNR and FQNEAQ (reference sequence). The CDR3 length is 16 residues. The CDR3 spells CASRFSGTSAGGEQFF. DNA of the CDR3: TGTGCCAGCAGATTCTCCGGGACTAGCGCTGGGGGTGAGCAGTTCTTC.

This rearrangement joins TRBV19 to TRBJ1-5; maybe TRBD1 (5 bases). From germline, CDR1 is LNHDA and CDR2 SQIVND (reference sequence). V was pared by 3 bases and J by 3 bases, with 9 bases between. The CDR3 runs 14 residues. The chain's CDR3 is CASSIVQVNQPQHF. DNA for the CDR3: TGTGCCAGTAGTATCGTACAGGTCAATCAGCCCCAGCATTTT.

This chain links TRBV2 with TRBJ1-5; D remains unclear. Germline V gene sequence: CDR1 SNHLY, CDR2 FYNNEI. The germline V and J ends were trimmed by 5 bases and 4 bases, with 18 bases remaining between them. The CDR3 covers 16 residues. The CDR3 is CASSKIGEGVNQPQHF. CDR3 DNA sequence: TGTGCCAGCAGTAAAATAGGTGAGGGCGTTAATCAGCCCCAGCATTTT.

The chain links TRBV19 to TRBJ2-7; TRBD2 matches at 12 bases. Germline V gene data show CDR1 as LNHDA and CDR2 as SQIVND (reference sequence). The CDR3 has 20 residues. The J segment lost 6 bases and the V segment lost 1 base, leaving 19 bases of the junction unmatched. The CDR3 is CASSIAVRGTSGPGNREQYF. In DNA, the CDR3 is TGTGCCAGTAGTATAGCCGTCCGCGGGACTAGCGGGCCCGGGAATCGCGAGCAGTACTTC.

The V gene is TRBV19, the J gene TRBJ1-2, with TRBD1 as a possible D gene (5 bases). Per the germline V gene, CDR1 is LNHDA and CDR2 is SQIVND (reference sequence). This CDR3 contains 14 residues. The V gene lost 6 bases and the J gene lost 4 bases, with 15 bases spanning the gap. In nucleotides, the CDR3 is TGTGCCAGTAGGCAAACCGACAGATTCTATGGCTACACCTTC. It translates to CASRQTDRFYGYTF. Full variable domain (remainder filled in from reference TRBV19 and TRBJ1-2): DGGITQSPKYLFRKEGQNVTLSCEQNLNHDAMYWYRQDPGQGLRLIYYSQIVNDFQKGDIAEGYSVSREKKESFPLTVTSAQKNPTAFYLCASRQTDRFYGYTFGSGTRLTVV.

V and J are TRBV5-1 and TRBJ1-5; 7 bases map to TRBD1. V trimming: 4 bases; J trimming: 5 bases; junction bases outside the gene matches: 6. CDR3 size: 14 residues. Germline V gene lookup returns CDR1 SGHRS and CDR2 YFSETQ. The CDR3 DNA follows: TGCGCCAGCAGCCCGGATACAGGGGATCAGCCCCAGCATTTT. Protein sequence: CASSPDTGDQPQHF.

This chain joins TRBV27 and TRBJ2-1; 9 nucleotides agree with TRBD2. This CDR3 contains 17 residues. The germline V gene encodes CDR1 MNHEY and CDR2 SMNVEV (reference sequence). V dropped 0 bases and J dropped 0; count of bases not matched to a gene: 3. For the CDR3, the DNA is TGTGCCAGCAGTTTATCCCTACTAGCGGGCTCCTACAATGAGCAGTTCTTC. Protein product: CASSLSLLAGSYNEQFF.

The rearrangement joins TRBV7-2 to TRBJ1-1; 8 bases agree with TRBD1. CDR1 is SGHTA and CDR2 is FQGNSA in the germline V gene. The V gene end was trimmed by 7 bases and the J gene end by 3 bases; junction bases not matched to a gene: 10. This CDR3 contains 15 residues. Here the CDR3 DNA reads TGTGCCAGCACCCTGGACAGGGTTGGGCACACTGAAGCTTTCTTT. It is translated as CASTLDRVGHTEAFF. Using reference TRBV7-2 and TRBJ1-1 for the parts outside the CDR3, the full variable domain is GAGVSQSPSNKVTEKGKDVELRCDPISGHTALYWYRQSLGQGLEFLIYFQGNSAPDKSGLPSDRFSAERTGGSVSTLTIQRTQQEDSAVYLCASTLDRVGHTEAFFGQGTRLTVV.

V and J are TRBV7-9 and TRBJ1-2; 8 bases are shared with TRBD1. CDR1 is SEHNR and CDR2 is FQNEAQ in the germline V gene (reference sequence). The CDR3 has 15 residues. V lost 4 bases and J lost 7; bases outside the gene matches: 11. The CDR3 reads CASSSTTDRGVGYTF. In DNA, the CDR3 is TGTGCCAGCAGCTCCACAACCGACAGGGGAGTTGGCTACACCTTC.

The J gene is TRBJ2-1, the V gene TRBV6-1; TRBD2 agrees at 8 bases. After removal of 3 bases from V and 7 bases from J, the junction contained 5 bases not matched to a gene. Germline loops: CDR1 MNHNS, CDR2 SASEGT. This CDR3 has 14 amino acids. This CDR3 is CASSDRGGANEQFF. Here the CDR3 DNA reads TGTGCCAGCAGTGACCGGGGGGGGGCTAATGAGCAGTTCTTC.

This rearrangement joins TRBV5-5 to TRBJ2-3; 11 nucleotides match TRBD2. The germline CDR1 and CDR2 sequences are SGHKS and YYEKEE (reference sequence). V lost 4 bases and J lost 6; bases outside the gene matches: 10. This CDR3 spans 16 amino acids. The CDR3, as DNA: TGTGCCAGCAGCCTAACCGGGACTAGCGGCGCGGATACGCAGTATTTT. It is translated as CASSLTGTSGADTQYF.

The chain employs TRBV10-3 and TRBJ1-3, with 8 bases fitting TRBD1. Germline V CDR1 and CDR2: ENHRY, SYGVKD. Losses at the gene ends were 6 bases for V and 1 base for J; bases not matched to a gene: 5. This CDR3 is 15 amino acids long. CDR3 residues: CAIRSDRESGNTIYF. In DNA form, the CDR3 reads TGTGCCATCAGGTCGGACAGGGAGTCTGGAAACACCATATATTTT.

The chain couples TRBV12-3 or TRBV12-4 to TRBJ2-1; 7 bases line up with TRBD1. The J segment lost 1 base and the V segment lost 6 bases, leaving 0 bases of the junction unmatched. This CDR3 is 13 amino acids long. The CDR3 DNA is TGTGCCAGCAGACAGGGGTCCTACAATGAGCAGTTCTTC. Protein product: CASRQGSYNEQFF.

The CDR3 region has the DNA TGTGCCAGCAGCCGGACAGGACGGGACACTGAAGCTTTCTTT. It is translated as CASSRTGRDTEAFF. The rearrangement links TRBV7-6 to TRBJ1-1, with 7 bases matching TRBD1. Germline V gives CDR1 SGHVS, CDR2 FNYEAQ. The CDR3 spans 14 residues. The ends lost 5 bases at V and 3 bases at J; junction bases unmatched: 6.

This clone was counted only a few times. This chain joins TRBV2 and TRBJ1-4, with TRBD1 identical over 7 bases. Per germline, CDR1 SNHLY and CDR2 FYNNEI. The CDR3 loop spans 15 amino acids. With V trimmed by 1 base and J by 7 bases, 6 bases remained unmatched. The CDR3 reads CASSEGSGGSEKLFF. The DNA of the CDR3 is TGTGCCAGCAGTGAAGGGTCAGGGGGGAGTGAAAAACTGTTTTTT. The full variable domain, rest sourced from reference TRBV2 and TRBJ1-4, is EPEVTQTPSHQVTQMGQEVILRCVPISNHLYFYWYRQILGQKVEFLVSFYNNEISEKSEIFDDQFSVERPDGSNFTLKIRSTKLEDSAMYFCASSEGSGGSEKLFFGSGTQLSVL.

The J gene is TRBJ2-1, the V gene TRBV7-3; D ambiguous. The ends were cut back, 1 base at V and 9 bases at J, with 16 bases in the middle. This CDR3 comprises 15 residues. Germline V CDR1 and CDR2: SGHTA, FQGTGA. The CDR3 loop is CASSLMASRTGEQFF. In nucleotides, the CDR3 is TGTGCCAGCAGCTTAATGGCTAGTCGTACGGGTGAGCAGTTCTTC.

Here the CDR3 reads CASSLKPNTEAFF. The CDR3 DNA reads as TGCGCCAGCAGCTTGAAGCCGAACACTGAAGCTTTCTTT. This rearrangement joins TRBV5-1 to TRBJ1-1; D ambiguous. Germline V gene lookup returns CDR1 SGHRS and CDR2 YFSETQ. The CDR3 runs 13 residues. Trimming pared 1 base from V and 1 base from J, leaving 5 bases between. The full variable domain, its missing parts supplied by reference TRBV5-1 and TRBJ1-1, is KAGVTQTPRYLIKTRGQQVTLSCSPISGHRSVSWYQQTPGQGLQFLFEYFSETQRNKGNFPGRFSGRQFSNSRSEMNVSTLELGDSALYLCASSLKPNTEAFFGQGTRLTVV.

This chain connects TRBV15 to TRBJ2-5, with a tentative D call TRBD2 (6 bases). The CDR3 is 15 residues long. V lost 0 bases to trimming and J lost 5 bases, with 13 bases between them. In germline, CDR1 is LNHNV, CDR2 YYDKDF (reference sequence). The CDR3 DNA reads as TGTGCCACCAGCAGAGATCGGCCCCTAGCGGAGACCCAGTACTTC. Translation gives CATSRDRPLAETQYF.

The V gene is TRBV19, the J gene TRBJ1-4; D possibly corresponds to TRBD1 (6 bases). The germline V gene encodes CDR1 LNHDA and CDR2 SQIVND (reference sequence). This CDR3 contains 15 residues. Deletions cut 6 bases from V and 5 bases from J, with 16 bases between. DNA for the CDR3: TGTGCCAGTAGGCTGGGGGCCAAAGCGAATGAAAAACTGTTTTTT. It translates to CASRLGAKANEKLFF.

The chain combines TRBV9 with TRBJ1-3, with TRBD1 matching over 7 bases. The CDR3 covers 16 residues. CDR1 is SGDLS, CDR2 YYNGEE, per germline. V was clipped by 0 bases and J by 2 bases; unmatched bases: 5. In nucleotides, the CDR3 is TGTGCCAGCAGCGTAGGTTCAGGGGGGACTGGAAACACCATATATTTT. Translated, it gives CASSVGSGGTGNTIYF.

This clone was counted once. The V and J genes are TRBV20-1 and TRBJ1-6; possible D gene TRBD1, 5 bases. This CDR3 spans 13 amino acids. V lost 3 bases and J 6 bases, leaving 9 bases between the germline ends. Per the germline V gene, CDR1 is DFQATT and CDR2 is SNEGSKA (reference sequence). CDR3 region: CSASERGNSPLHF. CDR3 DNA: TGCAGTGCTAGTGAAAGGGGTAATTCACCCCTCCACTTT.

CDR3 in amino acids: CASSRQASGNTIYF. The DNA for the CDR3 is TGTGCCAGTAGTCGACAGGCCTCTGGAAACACCATATATTTT. This sequence joins TRBV19 and TRBJ1-3; a weak D match, TRBD1 (6 bases). Trimming removed 5 bases at V and 0 bases at J, with 8 bases between. The CDR3 runs 14 residues. Germline loops: CDR1 LNHDA, CDR2 SQIVND (reference sequence). Supplemented by reference TRBV19 and TRBJ1-3, the full variable domain reads DGGITQSPKYLFRKEGQNVTLSCEQNLNHDAMYWYRQDPGQGLRLIYYSQIVNDFQKGDIAEGYSVSREKKESFPLTVTSAQKNPTAFYLCASSRQASGNTIYFGEGSWLTVV.

CDR3 protein: CASSLGTGEKLFF. CDR3 bases: TGTGCCAGCAGCTTGGGGACAGGGGAAAAACTGTTTTTT. This rearrangement joins TRBV11-2 to TRBJ1-4, with 9 positions matching TRBD1. Germline loops: CDR1 SGHAT, CDR2 FQNNGV. CDR3 length: 13 amino acids. V shed 3 bases, J shed 8 bases, and the junction held 1 base outside the gene matches.

The chain has TRBV2 and TRBJ2-3, with D maybe TRBD2 (5 bases). The CDR3 spans 13 residues. The V gene lost 10 bases and the J gene lost 4 bases, with 15 bases spanning the gap. CDR1 is SNHLY and CDR2 is FYNNEI in the germline V gene. For the CDR3, the DNA is TGTGCCAACTCGGACTCCTTCTCAGATACGCAGTATTTT. Amino acids: CANSDSFSDTQYF.

The chain employs TRBV6-5 and TRBJ1-4; D is unclear. CDR3 size: 14 residues. CDR1 is MNHEY, CDR2 SVGAGI, per germline. V lost 4 bases and J 3 bases, leaving 9 bases between the germline ends. The CDR3 protein is CASSLLFSNEKLFF. DNA of the CDR3: TGTGCCAGCAGTTTATTATTCTCTAATGAAAAACTGTTTTTT.

This sequence joins TRBV28 and TRBJ2-7; 9 bases map to TRBD1. J lost 5 bases, V lost 5 bases, and 7 bases had no gene match. Germline CDR1 is MDHEN and CDR2 is SYDVKM. The CDR3 sequence is 14 residues long. In DNA, the CDR3 is TGTGCCAGCAGTGGGTCCTGGACAGGGGACGAGCAGTACTTC. Its translation is CASSGSWTGDEQYF.

The rearrangement links TRBV10-2 to TRBJ2-7; 7 bases line up with TRBD1. V trimming: 6 bases; J trimming: 3 bases; junction bases outside the gene matches: 5. The germline V gene encodes CDR1 WSHSY and CDR2 SAAADI. This CDR3 comprises 13 residues. Here the CDR3 DNA reads TGCGCCAGCAGAAGGGACAGAGACTACGAGCAGTACTTC. Translation: CASRRDRDYEQYF.

The genes are TRBV7-8 and TRBJ2-2, with D possibly TRBD1 on 6 matching bases. Between the trimmed V and J ends, which lost 3 bases and 5 bases, there was a span of 13 bases. CDR1 is SGHVS, CDR2 FQNEAQ, per germline. CDR3 length: 15 residues. The CDR3 spells CASSFGTGFTGELFF. In nucleotides, the CDR3 is TGTGCCAGCAGCTTCGGCACAGGGTTTACCGGGGAGCTGTTTTTT.

This sequence joins TRBV28 and TRBJ2-7; a possible D gene is TRBD1 (5 bases). Per the germline V gene, CDR1 is MDHEN and CDR2 is SYDVKM. The V end was cut by 5 bases, the J end by 3 bases, with 5 bases between. The CDR3 contains 11 residues. The DNA of the CDR3 is TGTGCCAGCAGTGACAGCTACGAGCAGTACTTC. Encoded protein: CASSDSYEQYF.

V and J are TRBV4-2 and TRBJ2-2; 10 bases line up with TRBD1. CDR3 length: 16 residues. Trimming took 4 bases from V and 4 from J; bases not matched to a gene: 6. Germline loops: CDR1 LGHNA, CDR2 YNFKEQ. The CDR3 is CASSRGGQGSTGELFF. CDR3 coding DNA: TGTGCCAGCAGCCGGGGGGGACAGGGGAGCACCGGGGAGCTGTTTTTT.